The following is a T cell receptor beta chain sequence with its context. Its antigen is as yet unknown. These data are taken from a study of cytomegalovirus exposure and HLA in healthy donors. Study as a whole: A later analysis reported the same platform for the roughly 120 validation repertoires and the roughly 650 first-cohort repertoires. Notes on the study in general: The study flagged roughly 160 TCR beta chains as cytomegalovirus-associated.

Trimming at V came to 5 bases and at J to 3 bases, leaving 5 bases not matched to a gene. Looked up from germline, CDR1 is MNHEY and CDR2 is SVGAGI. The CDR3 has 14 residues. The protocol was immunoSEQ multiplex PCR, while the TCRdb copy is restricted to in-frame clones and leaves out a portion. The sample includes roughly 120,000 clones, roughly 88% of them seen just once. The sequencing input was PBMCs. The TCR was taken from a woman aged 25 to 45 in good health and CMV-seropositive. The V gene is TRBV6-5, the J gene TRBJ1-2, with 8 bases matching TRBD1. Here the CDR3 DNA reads TGTGCCAGCAGTCGGACAGGGAGTGACTATGGCTACACCTTC. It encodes CASSRTGSDYGYTF.